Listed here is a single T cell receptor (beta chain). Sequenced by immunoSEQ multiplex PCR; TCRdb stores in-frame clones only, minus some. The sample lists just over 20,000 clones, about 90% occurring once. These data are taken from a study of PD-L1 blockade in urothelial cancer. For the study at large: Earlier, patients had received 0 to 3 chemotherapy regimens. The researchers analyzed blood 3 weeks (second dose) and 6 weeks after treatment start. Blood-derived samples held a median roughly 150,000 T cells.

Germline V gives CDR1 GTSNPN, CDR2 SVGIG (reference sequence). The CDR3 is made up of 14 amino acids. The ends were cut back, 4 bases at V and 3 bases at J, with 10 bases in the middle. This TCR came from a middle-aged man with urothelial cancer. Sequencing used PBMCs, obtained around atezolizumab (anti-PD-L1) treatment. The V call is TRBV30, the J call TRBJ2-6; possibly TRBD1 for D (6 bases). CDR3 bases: TGTGCCTGGATGGGGGCGGGTGGGGCCAACGTCCTGACTTTC. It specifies CAWMGAGGANVLTF.